One TCR beta chain is described in this entry. Its antigen remains unknown. Germline CDR1 SGHTA, CDR2 FQGTGA. The CDR3 loop spans 14 amino acids. The V segment lost 7 bases and the J segment 3 bases; nucleotides outside the gene matches: 8. This specimen comes from a study of blood T cells in healthy people across ages. General study results and limits: TCR beta diversity was tightly associated with the proportion of naive T cells. The fall in TCR beta diversity per million T cells was roughly linear with age.

Primed by a sample-barcoded 5' primer and a J-beta primer mix, a second PCR proceeded for roughly 6 to 12 cycles. TCRdb passed the 5' RACE reads through MiXCR, listing each CDR3 protein once. The table lists about 780,000 distinct CDR3 sequences, roughly 60% of them singletons, with around a quarter in the top ten. Donor samples were obtained from healthy Caucasian individuals from Russia, aged 6 to 90. This receptor was obtained from a man in his thirties or forties in good health. Specimen: blood. The chain uses TRBV7-3 and TRBJ1-2; 7 positions agree with TRBD1. This chain's CDR3 is CASNGAGGYYGYTF. The CDR3 DNA reads as TGTGCCAGCAATGGAGCAGGGGGGTACTATGGCTACACCTTC.